The present TCR beta chain was sequenced within a study of blood T cell repertoires in COVID-19. Turning to the study itself: From the United States, Italy and Spain came samples of acute and convalescent COVID-19. The analysed material was cDNA or gDNA that came from T cells, B-cell-depleted T cells, or PBMCs.

The authors' processing: Nucleated cell number was recorded as an estimate derived from reference gene primer amplification. Sequenced by immunoSEQ multiplex PCR; TCRdb stores in-frame clones only, minus some. V and J calls and clone size are given by that table; D and trimming were obtained from the DNA. This sample has about 33,000 clones, with roughly 85% found just once. The TCR was taken from a man in his sixties with active COVID-19. The sequencing input was peripheral blood.

DNA for the CDR3: TGTGCCAGCAGTCTCATTTTGGGGGGAGGGAACACCGGGGAGCTGTTTTTT. Protein product: CASSLILGGGNTGELFF. The chain has TRBV28 and TRBJ2-2; the D gene is possibly TRBD2 (6 bases). The V end lost 5 bases, the J end lost 1 base, and 17 bases lay between the germline ends. Looked up from germline, CDR1 is MDHEN and CDR2 is SYDVKM. The CDR3 extends over 17 amino acids. Drawing the rest from reference TRBV28 and TRBJ2-2, the complete variable domain is DVKVTQSSRYLVKRTGEKVFLECVQDMDHENMFWYRQDPGLGLRLIYFSYDVKMKEKGDIPEGYSVSREKKERFSLILESASTNQTSMYLCASSLILGGGNTGELFFGEGSRLTVL.